This T cell receptor beta chain was identified in a study of blood T cell repertoires in COVID-19. Overall study context: Spain, Italy and the United States supplied samples that represented acute and convalescent COVID-19. In each case, the material was cDNA or gDNA derived from T cells, B-cell-depleted T cells, or PBMCs.

As processed by the authors: Using reference gene primer amplification, nucleated cell counts were estimated. TCRdb's copy holds only in-frame clones and misses some; the assay was immunoSEQ multiplex PCR. The V and J calls and clone size were taken over from that table, and D and trimming were inferred from the DNA. This table holds tens of thousands of clones, 85% found once. The CDR3 is made up of 17 amino acids. Germline CDR1 reads LGHNA; CDR2 reads YNFKEQ. The ends were cut back, 0 bases at V and 7 bases at J, with 18 bases in the middle. Sequencing was done on a sample of peripheral blood. The source is a man older than 75 with acute or convalescent COVID-19. V and J are TRBV4-2 and TRBJ1-4; a possible D gene is TRBD1 (6 bases). CDR3 sequence (DNA): TGTGCCAGCAGCCAAGAGATGGGGGGGGCGCTCGGTGAAAAACTGTTTTTT. It specifies CASSQEMGGALGEKLFF.